This is a list of T cell receptor beta chains from one sample in a study of blood T cell repertoires in COVID-19. The table came from immunoSEQ multiplex PCR; TCRdb's copy has only in-frame clones and leaves some out. The table lists 300,000 to 350,000 clones, roughly 87% of them singletons. Sequenced: PBMCs or T cells enriched from blood (not recorded which). The receptors stem from a woman between 25 and 40 years old who had recovered from COVID-19. The CDR3 runs from the conserved cysteine through the conserved F or W. A D gene is named only where the DNA matches it firmly. Size tells how often a clone was seen (once, few, many) or the class of an expanded clone, and some rows leave it out.

J gene: TRBJ2-1; clone size: .; D gene: .; V gene: TRBV5-1; CDR3 DNA: TGCGCCAGCAGCTTGGCCGGTAGTGAGCAGTTCTTC; CDR3 protein: CASSLAGSEQFF
J gene: TRBJ2-3; clone size: .; D gene: TRBD1; V gene: TRBV28; CDR3 DNA: TGTGCCAGCAGCTGGGGCGGCCAGGGGGGCACAGATACGCAGTATTTT; CDR3 protein: CASSWGGQGGTDTQYF
J gene: TRBJ2-1; clone size: .; D gene: TRBD1; V gene: TRBV6-5; CDR3 DNA: TGTGCCAGCAGCAAGCCCGGGGACAGGGGCAATGAGCAGTTCTTC; CDR3 protein: CASSKPGDRGNEQFF
J gene: TRBJ1-5; clone size: few; D gene: TRBD1; V gene: TRBV18; CDR3 DNA: TGTGCCAGCTCACCACGGACAGGGGGCGGACAGCCCCAGCATTTT; CDR3 protein: CASSPRTGGGQPQHF
J gene: TRBJ2-6; clone size: .; D gene: TRBD2; V gene: TRBV10-2; CDR3 DNA: TGCGCCAGCAGTGAGTCTGCTAGCGGGGGATGGGCCGGGGCCAACGTCCTGACTTTC; CDR3 protein: CASSESASGGWAGANVLTF
J gene: TRBJ1-1; clone size: .; D gene: TRBD1; V gene: TRBV12-3/TRBV12-4; CDR3 DNA: TGTGCCAGCAGTTTAGGAGACAGGGGAGCTTTCTTT; CDR3 protein: CASSLGDRGAFF
J gene: TRBJ1-1; clone size: .; D gene: .; V gene: TRBV18; CDR3 DNA: TGTGCCAGCTCACCGGGGGGGGACACTGAAGCTTTCTTT; CDR3 protein: CASSPGGDTEAFF
J gene: TRBJ2-3; clone size: .; D gene: .; V gene: TRBV3-1/TRBV3-2; CDR3 DNA: TGTGCCAGCAGCCTAGTTGGAGATACGCAGTATTTT; CDR3 protein: CASSLVGDTQYF
J gene: TRBJ2-3; clone size: .; D gene: .; V gene: TRBV25-1; CDR3 DNA: TGTGCCAGCAGTGAATCCAATCCAGATACGCAGTATTTT; CDR3 protein: CASSESNPDTQYF
J gene: TRBJ1-5; clone size: .; D gene: TRBD1; V gene: TRBV28; CDR3 DNA: TGTGCCAGCAGTCCCAACACAGGGGCTAGCAATCAGCCCCAGCATTTT; CDR3 protein: CASSPNTGASNQPQHF
J gene: TRBJ1-1; clone size: .; D gene: TRBD1; V gene: TRBV23-1; CDR3 DNA: TGCGCCAGGTCGACAGGGACTGAAGCTTTCTTT; CDR3 protein: CARSTGTEAFF
J gene: TRBJ1-2; clone size: .; D gene: .; V gene: TRBV10-3; CDR3 DNA: TGTGCCATCAGCGGCCTCGGGGGCTACACCTTC; CDR3 protein: CAISGLGGYTF
J gene: TRBJ1-1; clone size: once; D gene: TRBD1; V gene: TRBV2; CDR3 DNA: TGTGCCAGCAGGGGGGACAGGGGGAGTACTGAAGCTTTCTTT; CDR3 protein: CASRGDRGSTEAFF
J gene: TRBJ1-1; clone size: .; D gene: .; V gene: TRBV28; CDR3 DNA: TGTGCCAGCAGAATGGGGGGGAGCAACACTGAAGCTTTCTTT; CDR3 protein: CASRMGGSNTEAFF
J gene: TRBJ2-7; clone size: few; D gene: .; V gene: TRBV5-6; CDR3 DNA: TGTGCCAGCAGCTTAGGACAGAGGTCCCTCTCCGAGCAGTACTTC; CDR3 protein: CASSLGQRSLSEQYF
J gene: TRBJ2-1; clone size: .; D gene: .; V gene: TRBV27; CDR3 DNA: TGTGCCAGCAGTAGAGACCGGGGGACCGTGTACAATGAGCAGTTCTTC; CDR3 protein: CASSRDRGTVYNEQFF
J gene: TRBJ1-6; clone size: .; D gene: .; V gene: TRBV30; CDR3 DNA: TGTGCCTGGAGTGCGGACAGCACGGATTCACCCCTCCACTTT; CDR3 protein: CAWSADSTDSPLHF
J gene: TRBJ2-1; clone size: many; D gene: .; V gene: TRBV7-9; CDR3 DNA: TGTGCCAGCAGCTTAGTCAGGGGATGGCGGTATGAGCAGTTCTTC; CDR3 protein: CASSLVRGWRYEQFF
J gene: TRBJ2-6; clone size: .; D gene: TRBD1; V gene: TRBV19; CDR3 DNA: TGTGCCAGTGCGAACAGGGGTAATGGGGCCAACGTCCTGACTTTC; CDR3 protein: CASANRGNGANVLTF
J gene: TRBJ2-3; clone size: .; D gene: TRBD2; V gene: TRBV30; CDR3 DNA: TGTGCCTGGAGTGTACGTAGCGGGGGAATCGATACGCAGTATTTT; CDR3 protein: CAWSVRSGGIDTQYF
J gene: TRBJ1-1; clone size: .; D gene: .; V gene: TRBV10-2; CDR3 DNA: TGCGCCAGCAGACAACAGGGGAACACTGAAGCTTTCTTT; CDR3 protein: CASRQQGNTEAFF
J gene: TRBJ2-3; clone size: .; D gene: TRBD2; V gene: TRBV6-4; CDR3 DNA: TGTGCCAGCAGTGAAGGAACTAGCGGGGGTTCCGGGAGCACAGATACGCAGTATTTT; CDR3 protein: CASSEGTSGGSGSTDTQYF
J gene: TRBJ2-5; clone size: .; D gene: .; V gene: TRBV5-8; CDR3 DNA: TGTGCCAGCAGCTTGGTTACGGTTGCGGAGACCCAGTACTTC; CDR3 protein: CASSLVTVAETQYF
J gene: TRBJ1-3; clone size: .; D gene: TRBD1; V gene: TRBV19; CDR3 DNA: TGTGCCAGTAGTATTTCTGGACAGGGGTCTGGAAACACCATATATTTT; CDR3 protein: CASSISGQGSGNTIYF
J gene: TRBJ1-1; clone size: many; D gene: .; V gene: TRBV5-1; CDR3 DNA: TGCGCCAGCAGCTTGGTATTGTCGGGGAACACTGAAGCTTTCTTT; CDR3 protein: CASSLVLSGNTEAFF
J gene: TRBJ1-1; clone size: .; D gene: .; V gene: TRBV7-9; CDR3 DNA: TGTGCCAGCCACCCCAACGGGGGGCGGACTGAAGCTTTCTTT; CDR3 protein: CASHPNGGRTEAFF
J gene: TRBJ1-3; clone size: .; D gene: .; V gene: TRBV7-9; CDR3 DNA: TGTGCCAGCAGCTTACAGGGGTCTCCTGGAAACACCATATATTTT; CDR3 protein: CASSLQGSPGNTIYF
J gene: TRBJ2-5; clone size: .; D gene: TRBD1; V gene: TRBV12-5; CDR3 DNA: TGTGCTAGTGGTTCGAAAAACAGGGGGCCTGGAGAGACCCAGTACTTC; CDR3 protein: CASGSKNRGPGETQYF
J gene: TRBJ2-3; clone size: .; D gene: TRBD1; V gene: TRBV5-4; CDR3 DNA: TGTGCCAGCAGCTTACAGGGGTCACCCACAGATACGCAGTATTTT; CDR3 protein: CASSLQGSPTDTQYF
J gene: TRBJ1-2; clone size: .; D gene: .; V gene: TRBV7-9; CDR3 DNA: TGTGCCAGCAGCCACCCCCGCGATACTGATAACTATGGCTACACCTTC; CDR3 protein: CASSHPRDTDNYGYTF
J gene: TRBJ2-5; clone size: once; D gene: .; V gene: TRBV19; CDR3 DNA: TGTGCCAGTAGTATAGCACGGTCAACAGGGCAAGAGACCCAGTACTTC; CDR3 protein: CASSIARSTGQETQYF
J gene: TRBJ1-2; clone size: .; D gene: .; V gene: TRBV2; CDR3 DNA: TGTGCCAGCAGTGAGCCAGGGCTCGATGGCTACACCTTC; CDR3 protein: CASSEPGLDGYTF
J gene: TRBJ2-1; clone size: once; D gene: TRBD2; V gene: TRBV19; CDR3 DNA: TGTGCCAGTAGTACGGGGGGAGGGTACAATGAGCAGTTCTTC; CDR3 protein: CASSTGGGYNEQFF
J gene: TRBJ1-5; clone size: .; D gene: .; V gene: TRBV5-6; CDR3 DNA: TGTGCCAGCAGCTGGAGAGGACAGTTTAGCAATCAGCCCCAGCATTTT; CDR3 protein: CASSWRGQFSNQPQHF
J gene: TRBJ2-1; clone size: .; D gene: .; V gene: TRBV19; CDR3 DNA: TGTGCCAGTAGTCCTCGCATGGGGGCTAGCGGTACCTACAATGAGCAGTTCTTC; CDR3 protein: CASSPRMGASGTYNEQFF
J gene: TRBJ2-7; clone size: once; D gene: .; V gene: TRBV18; CDR3 DNA: TGTGCCAGCTCACCGGGGGGTTACAACTCCTACGAGCAGTACTTC; CDR3 protein: CASSPGGYNSYEQYF
J gene: TRBJ1-1; clone size: once; D gene: TRBD1; V gene: TRBV7-9; CDR3 DNA: TGTGCCAGCAGCCCACAGGGACAGGGGATGAACACTGAAGCTTTCTTT; CDR3 protein: CASSPQGQGMNTEAFF
J gene: TRBJ2-3; clone size: .; D gene: .; V gene: TRBV21-1; CDR3 DNA: TGTGCCAGCAGCAGAAGACTAGCGGGGCACACAGATACGCAGTATTTT; CDR3 protein: CASSRRLAGHTDTQYF
J gene: TRBJ2-7; clone size: .; D gene: TRBD2; V gene: TRBV28; CDR3 DNA: TGTGCCAGCAGACCAATGACTAGCGGGGGGGCCCTAGGACAGTACTTC; CDR3 protein: CASRPMTSGGALGQYF
J gene: TRBJ1-2; clone size: .; D gene: TRBD1; V gene: TRBV5-5; CDR3 DNA: TGTGCCAGCAGCTTGGGCTTACAGGGGGCGCATGGCTACACCTTC; CDR3 protein: CASSLGLQGAHGYTF
J gene: TRBJ1-2; clone size: once; D gene: .; V gene: TRBV7-2; CDR3 DNA: TGTGCCAGCAGCTTATCGGCCCGGGACTACAACTATGGCTACACCTTC; CDR3 protein: CASSLSARDYNYGYTF
J gene: TRBJ1-2; clone size: .; D gene: .; V gene: TRBV12-3/TRBV12-4; CDR3 DNA: TGTGCCAGCACCAACAGGCGAGGTGGCTACACCTTC; CDR3 protein: CASTNRRGGYTF